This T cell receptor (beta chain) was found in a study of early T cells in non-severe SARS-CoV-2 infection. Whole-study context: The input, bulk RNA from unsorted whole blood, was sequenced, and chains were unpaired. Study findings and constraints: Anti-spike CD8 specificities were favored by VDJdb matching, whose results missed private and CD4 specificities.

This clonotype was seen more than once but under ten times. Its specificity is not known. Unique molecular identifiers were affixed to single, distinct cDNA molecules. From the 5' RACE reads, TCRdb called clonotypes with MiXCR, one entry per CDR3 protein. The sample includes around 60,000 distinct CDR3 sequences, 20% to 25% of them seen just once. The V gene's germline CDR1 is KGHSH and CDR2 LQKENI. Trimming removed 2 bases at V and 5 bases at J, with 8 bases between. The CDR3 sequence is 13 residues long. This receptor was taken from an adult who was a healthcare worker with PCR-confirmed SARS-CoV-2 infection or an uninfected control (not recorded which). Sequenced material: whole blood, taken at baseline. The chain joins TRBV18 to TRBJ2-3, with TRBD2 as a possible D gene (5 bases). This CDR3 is CASSPDAGDTQYF. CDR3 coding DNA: TGTGCCAGCTCACCAGACGCGGGAGATACGCAGTATTTT.